This T cell receptor beta chain was documented in a study of T cell responses to AZD1222 COVID-19 vaccine. There are 13 residues in the CDR3. Trimming pared 2 bases from V and 1 base from J, leaving 5 bases between. Germline CDR1 and CDR2: MNHEY and SVGAGI. Libraries were prepared by immunoSEQ multiplex PCR; TCRdb keeps only in-frame clonotypes and omits some of them. Among around 110,000 clones listed, 85% to 95% were seen once. As concerns this clone: Antigen specificity is unknown. This specimen includes other DNA sequences encoding the same CDR3.

Second doses were pooled across both intervals (about 4 or about 12 weeks). Study observations and caveats: Donors skewed white British and female; clonal diversity was possibly underestimated. As reported, nearly half of all spike-specific TCRs target variant regions that are unmutated. Receipt of two AZD1222 doses was followed by a rise in Spike-specific TCR breadth and depth.

Material: peripheral blood, obtained 28 days after the second AZD1222 dose. The receptor comes from an adult who received the AZD1222 COVID-19 vaccine. The chain recombines TRBV6-5 with TRBJ1-1; D is possibly TRBD1 (5 bases). CDR3 bases: TGTGCCAGCAGTTACGGGGGGAACACTGAAGCTTTCTTT. This gives the protein CASSYGGNTEAFF.